These 10 T cell receptor beta chains were sequenced from one sample in a study of Ad26.COV2.S vaccination and SARS-CoV-2 variants. Indicated treatment: approximately 18 received Ad26.COV2.S at low or high dose, single or two shots; about 5 received placebo; per-sample allocation not given. Specimens were obtained on day 63 following the first vaccine or placebo injection. The repertoire was sequenced with immunoSEQ multiplex PCR; TCRdb's copy has only in-frame clones and lacks some. Of fewer than 800,000 clones detected, 80% to 90% appear once; the ten largest clones hold roughly 1.5%. This specimen was peripheral blood, taken in a trial of Ad26.COV2.S vaccine versus placebo. The receptor source for this set is a person between 18 and 60 years old who received the Ad26.COV2.S COVID-19 vaccine or a placebo.

The chain recombines TRBV7-9 with TRBJ2-1, with 8 bases identical to TRBD2. This CDR3 is built from 14 residues. Germline V CDR1 and CDR2: SEHNR, FQNEAQ (reference sequence). The V and J ends lost 1 base and 9 bases, in that order; junction bases with no gene match: 5. Here the CDR3 DNA reads TGTGCCAGCAGCTTAGGCAGCGGGAGAGGTGAGCAGTTCTTC. Translating gives CASSLGSGRGEQFF.

V gene TRBV5-4 combines with J gene TRBJ2-3; a possible D gene is TRBD2 (6 bases). The CDR3 covers 15 residues. The V gene's germline CDR1 is SGHNT and CDR2 YYREEE (reference sequence). The V and J ends lost 1 base and 1 base respectively, with 10 bases between them. CDR3 sequence: CASSLKVAGTDTQYF. Written as DNA, the CDR3 is TGTGCCAGCAGCTTGAAGGTAGCGGGCACAGATACGCAGTATTTT.

The chain joins TRBV10-3 to TRBJ2-7, with D unresolved. The CDR3 has 12 residues. V lost 4 bases, J lost 3 bases, and 7 bases lay in between. The germline gives CDR1 ENHRY, CDR2 SYGVKD. The CDR3 sequence is CAISGLGYEQYF. The CDR3 region has the DNA TGTGCCATCAGTGGTTTAGGCTACGAGCAGTACTTC.

This chain connects TRBV6-5 to TRBJ1-2; D gene ambiguous. CDR3 length: 14 residues. V lost 3 bases to trimming and J lost 1 base, with 9 bases between them. Per the germline V gene, CDR1 is MNHEY and CDR2 is SVGAGI. The CDR3 spells CASSYSTDNYGYTF. CDR3 DNA sequence: TGTGCCAGCAGTTATTCTACAGATAACTATGGCTACACCTTC.

This chain connects TRBV7-8 to TRBJ1-4; D is perhaps TRBD1 (5 bases). Trimming cost V 2 bases and J 7 bases, with 14 bases left between them. Germline values: CDR1 SGHVS, CDR2 FQNEAQ. This CDR3 comprises 15 residues. This CDR3 is CASSLQGGWGEKLFF. CDR3 in DNA: TGTGCCAGCAGCTTACAGGGAGGGTGGGGTGAAAAACTGTTTTTT.

The chain couples TRBV30 to TRBJ2-7, with 9 bases matching TRBD1. Trimming took 4 bases from V and 2 from J; bases not matched to a gene: 6. This CDR3 region has 14 residues. Germline V gives CDR1 GTSNPN, CDR2 SVGIG (reference sequence). CDR3 DNA: TGTGCCTGGACCCTGGACAGGGGCCCCTACGAGCAGTACTTC. Protein product: CAWTLDRGPYEQYF.

The J gene is TRBJ1-4, the V gene TRBV29-1, with 8 nucleotides matching TRBD1. The CDR3 loop spans 13 amino acids. The germline gives CDR1 SQVTM, CDR2 ANQGSEA. The junction had 10 bases not matched to a gene; V was cut back by 4 bases and J by 12 bases. The CDR3 region is CSVVGDRKSELFF. For the CDR3, the DNA is TGCAGCGTTGTGGGGGACAGGAAGAGTGAACTGTTTTTT.

The chain links TRBV12-5 to TRBJ1-1; D uncertain. The CDR3 runs to 14 residues. Germline CDR1 and CDR2: LGHNT and FRNRAP. V gave up 1 base and J gave up 13 bases, with 19 bases separating them. CDR3 bases: TGTGCTAGTGGTTTGGAATCGGCAGCCGGACTCATTTTCTTT. Protein sequence: CASGLESAAGLIFF.

The rearrangement joins TRBV30 to TRBJ1-6; TRBD1 matches 7 bases. The CDR3 length is 17 residues. V lost 1 base, J lost 14 bases, and 20 bases stayed unmatched. CDR1 and CDR2 (germline): GTSNPN, SVGIG (reference sequence). The CDR3 DNA reads TGTGCCTGGAGTGAGGGGCCCTCCGGGACAGTCACGTCCACCCTCCACTTT. Protein sequence: CAWSEGPSGTVTSTLHF.

V and J are TRBV18 and TRBJ1-1, with TRBD1 matching 8 bases. Losses at the gene ends were 5 bases for V and 1 base for J; bases not matched to a gene: 6. This CDR3 has 15 amino acids. Germline CDR1 and CDR2: KGHSH and LQKENI. The CDR3 spells CASSTFGTGNTEAFF. The CDR3, as DNA: TGTGCCAGCTCAACCTTCGGGACAGGGAACACTGAAGCTTTCTTT.